This is a list of T cell receptor beta chains from one sample in a study of blood T cell repertoires in COVID-19. The repertoire was sequenced with immunoSEQ multiplex PCR; TCRdb's copy has only in-frame clones and lacks some. This table has around 25,000 clones, about 91% appearing once. The sample comprised peripheral blood. These TCRs come from a human donor with active COVID-19. The donor label of this sample is uncertain. CDR3s include the opening cysteine and the closing phenylalanine or tryptophan. The D gene is left open where the match is weak. Some rows mark clone size as missing; the rest say once, few, many or name a class of expanded clone.

v_gene	d_gene	abundance	j_gene	CDR3aa	CDR3nt
TRBV10-3	TRBD1	.	TRBJ2-2	CAISESDRGNTGELFF	TGTGCCATCAGTGAGTCGGACAGGGGAAACACCGGGGAGCTGTTTTTT
TRBV27	TRBD2	.	TRBJ2-6	CASSQRGLPSSGANVLTF	TGTGCCAGCAGTCAAAGGGGACTACCTTCTTCCGGGGCCAACGTCCTGACTTTC
TRBV7-9	.	.	TRBJ1-1	CASSLQGPEAFF	TGTGCCAGCAGCTTACAGGGTCCTGAAGCTTTCTTT
TRBV28	TRBD1	.	TRBJ2-3	CASRSGTVPGSTDTQYF	TGTGCCAGCAGGTCCGGGACAGTCCCCGGAAGCACAGATACGCAGTATTTT
TRBV7-2	.	.	TRBJ1-3	CASSFQSSGSGNTIYF	TGTGCCAGCAGCTTCCAATCCTCAGGGTCTGGAAACACCATATATTTT
TRBV28	TRBD1	.	TRBJ1-1	CASSFAPGQGFAAFF	TGTGCCAGCAGTTTCGCTCCGGGACAGGGTTTTGCAGCTTTCTTT
TRBV28	.	once	TRBJ2-7	CASTGAGSSYEQYF	TGTGCCAGCACTGGGGCCGGTAGCTCCTACGAGCAGTACTTC
TRBV18	.	.	TRBJ1-5	CASSPSEGKTQHF	TGTGCCAGCTCACCATCGGAGGGGAAGACCCAGCATTTT
TRBV6-2/TRBV6-3	TRBD1	.	TRBJ2-5	CASSYHLRQGLETQYF	TGTGCCAGCAGTTACCATCTTAGACAGGGTTTGGAGACCCAGTACTTC
TRBV27	.	.	TRBJ2-2	CASTLSVGGVYRGELFF	TGTGCCAGCACCCTTTCGGTCGGCGGAGTTTACCGCGGGGAGCTGTTTTTT
TRBV28	.	.	TRBJ1-1	CASSSPGQMGAFF	TGTGCCAGCAGTTCCCCTGGGCAAATGGGAGCTTTCTTT
TRBV7-2	TRBD1	.	TRBJ2-7	CASSFWTGDYEQYF	TGTGCCAGCAGCTTTTGGACAGGGGACTACGAGCAGTACTTC
TRBV9	.	once	TRBJ2-3	CASSSRRGTDTQYF	TGTGCCAGCAGCTCCCGCAGGGGCACAGATACGCAGTATTTT
TRBV5-6	.	.	TRBJ2-3	CASSLGRRRTDTQYF	TGTGCCAGCAGCTTGGGGCGGAGGCGCACAGATACGCAGTATTTT
TRBV19	TRBD2	.	TRBJ2-1	CASAGGPLNEQFF	TGTGCCAGTGCGGGAGGGCCTTTAAATGAGCAGTTCTTC
TRBV6-6	TRBD1	.	TRBJ1-2	CASSPDIGQGRNYGYTF	TGTGCCAGCAGTCCCGATATTGGACAGGGCAGGAACTATGGCTACACCTTC
TRBV19	TRBD2	.	TRBJ2-5	CASRPREGIHETQYF	TGTGCCAGTAGGCCGAGGGAGGGGATTCACGAGACCCAGTACTTC
TRBV5-6	.	.	TRBJ1-5	CASSSGGQPQHF	TGTGCCAGCAGCTCGGGGGGCCAGCCCCAGCATTTT
TRBV28	.	.	TRBJ2-2	CASSPPGHRNTGELFF	TGTGCCAGCAGTCCTCCGGGACACCGAAACACCGGGGAGCTGTTTTTT
TRBV7-8	.	.	TRBJ1-1	CASSLARTAMTEAFF	TGTGCCAGCAGCTTAGCGCGGACAGCTATGACTGAAGCTTTCTTT
TRBV18	.	.	TRBJ2-2	CASSPLSGTNTGELFF	TGTGCCAGCTCACCGTTGTCCGGGACAAACACCGGGGAGCTGTTTTTT
TRBV2	.	.	TRBJ2-5	CASSEIWPKQETQYF	TGTGCCAGCAGTGAAATATGGCCAAAGCAAGAGACCCAGTACTTC
TRBV2	TRBD1	.	TRBJ2-3	CASSRQGARTDTQYF	TGTGCCAGCAGTCGACAGGGGGCGCGCACAGATACGCAGTATTTT
TRBV9	TRBD2	.	TRBJ2-3	CASSPRTSGRAHDTQYF	TGTGCCAGCAGCCCTCGGACTAGCGGGAGGGCCCATGATACGCAGTATTTT
TRBV12-5	.	.	TRBJ2-7	CASGLTYEQYF	TGTGCTAGTGGACTCACCTACGAGCAGTACTTC
TRBV28	TRBD2	.	TRBJ2-7	CASSNSGRGNEQYF	TGTGCCAGCAGCAATAGCGGGAGAGGTAACGAGCAGTACTTC
TRBV11-2	.	.	TRBJ2-7	CASSLGQRPPSEEQYF	TGTGCCAGCAGCTTAGGCCAGCGGCCTCCCTCTGAAGAGCAGTACTTC
TRBV5-8	TRBD1	.	TRBJ2-1	CASSLGTGLYNEQFF	TGTGCCAGCAGCTTGGGGACAGGACTTTACAATGAGCAGTTCTTC
TRBV5-1	TRBD1	.	TRBJ2-3	CASSPITGTGGADTQYF	TGCGCCAGCAGCCCCATCACCGGGACAGGGGGGGCAGATACGCAGTATTTT
TRBV20-1	TRBD2	.	TRBJ2-1	CSASGGRADNEQFF	TGCAGTGCTAGTGGTGGGAGGGCAGACAATGAGCAGTTCTTC
TRBV19	.	.	TRBJ2-4	CASSFTWTVAKNIQYF	TGTGCCAGTAGTTTTACCTGGACAGTAGCCAAAAACATTCAGTACTTC
TRBV30	.	.	TRBJ1-5	CAWSVGSADQPQHF	TGTGCCTGGAGTGTAGGGTCAGCGGATCAGCCCCAGCATTTT
TRBV12-3/TRBV12-4	.	.	TRBJ1-1	CASTWASVTEAFF	TGTGCCAGCACCTGGGCCTCGGTCACTGAAGCTTTCTTT
TRBV2	TRBD1	.	TRBJ2-7	CASRSGQGAYEQYF	TGTGCCAGCAGGTCGGGACAGGGGGCCTACGAGCAGTACTTC
TRBV6-2/TRBV6-3	.	.	TRBJ2-4	CASSSLQGLLAKNIQYF	TGTGCCAGCAGTTCCTTACAGGGCCTGCTAGCCAAAAACATTCAGTACTTC
TRBV5-1	TRBD1	.	TRBJ2-5	CASSLGTGQQETQYF	TGCGCCAGCAGCTTGGGGACAGGGCAGCAAGAGACCCAGTACTTC
TRBV3-1/TRBV3-2	.	.	TRBJ1-2	CASSQEGGYGYTF	TGTGCCAGCAGCCAAGAGGGAGGCTATGGCTACACCTTC
TRBV30	TRBD1	.	TRBJ1-1	CAWSDRGRKAFF	TGTGCCTGGAGTGACAGGGGGCGGAAAGCTTTCTTT
TRBV4-3	.	.	TRBJ2-1	CASSHRQVSSYNEQFF	TGCGCCAGCAGCCACCGACAGGTTAGCTCCTACAATGAGCAGTTCTTC
TRBV6-5	TRBD1	.	TRBJ2-5	CASSSDREETQYF	TGTGCCAGCAGTTCAGACAGGGAGGAGACCCAGTACTTC
TRBV7-2	.	.	TRBJ1-5	CASSRRDFSNQPQHF	TGTGCCAGCAGCCGCCGGGACTTTAGCAATCAGCCCCAGCATTTT
TRBV19	TRBD1	.	TRBJ2-3	CASTSIRGTTDTQYF	TGTGCCAGTACCTCAATCAGGGGGACGACAGATACGCAGTATTTT
TRBV28	.	.	TRBJ1-2	CASSFLGGYTF	TGTGCCAGCAGTTTTCTAGGTGGCTACACCTTC
TRBV7-9	.	.	TRBJ2-5	CASSYQQETQYF	TGTGCCAGCAGCTATCAACAAGAGACCCAGTACTTC
TRBV2	.	few	TRBJ1-5	CASTERSSSNQPQHF	TGTGCCAGCACGGAGAGATCCTCCAGCAATCAGCCCCAGCATTTT
TRBV7-2	TRBD1	.	TRBJ2-1	CASSTRTGGVDEQFF	TGTGCCAGCAGCACGCGGACAGGGGGCGTCGATGAGCAGTTCTTC